This TCR beta chain derives from a study of response to subunit inactivated influenza vaccine. Broader study findings: The authors put forward the suggestion that each seasonal influenza vaccination may bring in only a limited number of new T cells.

Deletions cut 0 bases from V and 0 bases from J, with 17 bases between. The CDR3 runs to 18 residues. Germline CDR1 is SGDLS and CDR2 is YYNGEE. Using its own MiXCR run on the RT-PCR reads, TCRdb lists one record per CDR3 protein. The sample yields about 650,000 distinct CDR3 sequences, 11% to 15% seen once. In the case of this clonotype: Antigen: not known.

The TCR sequence derives from a man aged 45-65 years who received an inactivated influenza vaccine. This chain joins TRBV9 and TRBJ2-3, with TRBD2 as a possible D gene (5 bases). Sequencing used PBMCs from blood, obtained around 15 days before vaccination. CDR3 bases: TGTGCCAGCAGCGTAGCTGGGAGCCGCTCGTACAGCACAGATACGCAGTATTTT. Translated, it gives CASSVAGSRSYSTDTQYF.